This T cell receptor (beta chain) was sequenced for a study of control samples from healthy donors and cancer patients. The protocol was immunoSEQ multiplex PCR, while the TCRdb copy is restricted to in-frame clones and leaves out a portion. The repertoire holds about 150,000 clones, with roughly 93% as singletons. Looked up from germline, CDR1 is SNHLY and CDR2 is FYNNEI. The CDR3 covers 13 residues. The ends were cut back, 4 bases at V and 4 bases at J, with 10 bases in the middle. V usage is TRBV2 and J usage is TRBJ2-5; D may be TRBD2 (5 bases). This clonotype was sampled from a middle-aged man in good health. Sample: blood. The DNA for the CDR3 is TGTGCCAGCAGTGTGGGAGAACGAGAGACCCAGTACTTC. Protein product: CASSVGERETQYF.